This note documents a single T cell receptor (beta chain) sequence. The antigen remains undetermined. The data were obtained in a study of T cell responses to AZD1222 COVID-19 vaccine. Study conclusions and caveats: Spike-wide vaccine-associated CD4 TCRs dominated at 160-218 and 743-854. Seropositive status at baseline applied to only 5 or 6 AZD1222 recipients.

The CDR3 has 14 residues. Germline CDR1 MNHEY, CDR2 SMNVEV (reference sequence). V was pared by 3 bases and J by 5 bases, with 13 bases between. Profiling relied on immunoSEQ multiplex PCR, and the TCRdb table lists in-frame clones only, not all of them. Of more than 95,000 clones listed, approximately 88% are singletons. Sequencing used peripheral blood, obtained on day 0 of AZD1222 vaccination. This receptor was obtained from an adult in good health. V and J are TRBV27 and TRBJ1-1; D call uncertain. CDR3 sequence (DNA): TGTGCCAGCAGTTTCGGCCGCTCTGGGACTGAAGCTTTCTTT. It encodes CASSFGRSGTEAFF.